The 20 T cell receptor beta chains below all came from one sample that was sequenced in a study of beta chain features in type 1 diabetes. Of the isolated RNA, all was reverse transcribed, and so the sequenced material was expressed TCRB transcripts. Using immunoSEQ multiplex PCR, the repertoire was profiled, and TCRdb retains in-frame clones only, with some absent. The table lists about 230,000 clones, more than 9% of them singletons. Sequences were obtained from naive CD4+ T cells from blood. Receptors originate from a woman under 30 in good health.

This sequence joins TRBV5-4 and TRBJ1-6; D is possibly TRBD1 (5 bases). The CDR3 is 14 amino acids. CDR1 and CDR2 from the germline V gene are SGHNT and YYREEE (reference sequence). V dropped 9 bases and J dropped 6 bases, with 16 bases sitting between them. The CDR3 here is CATHTGTRNSPLHF. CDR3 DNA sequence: TGTGCCACCCATACCGGGACTCGTAATTCACCCCTCCACTTT.

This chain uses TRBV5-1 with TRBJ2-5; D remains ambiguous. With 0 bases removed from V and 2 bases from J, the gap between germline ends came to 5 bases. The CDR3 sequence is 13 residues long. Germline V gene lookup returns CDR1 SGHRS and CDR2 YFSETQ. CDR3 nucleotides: TGCGCCAGCAGCTTGGTAGCACAAGAGACCCAGTACTTC. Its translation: CASSLVAQETQYF.

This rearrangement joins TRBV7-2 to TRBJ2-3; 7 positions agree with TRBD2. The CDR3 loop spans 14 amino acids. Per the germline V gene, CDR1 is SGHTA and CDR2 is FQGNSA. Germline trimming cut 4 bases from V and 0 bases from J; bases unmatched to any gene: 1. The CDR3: CASSWGGSTDTQYF. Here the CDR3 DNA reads TGTGCCAGCAGCTGGGGGGGAAGCACAGATACGCAGTATTTT.

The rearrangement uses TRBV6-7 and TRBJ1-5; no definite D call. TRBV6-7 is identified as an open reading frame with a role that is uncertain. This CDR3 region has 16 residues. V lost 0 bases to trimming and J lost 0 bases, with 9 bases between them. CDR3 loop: CASSYSREDSNQPQHF. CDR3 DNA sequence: TGTGCCAGCAGTTACTCCCGGGAAGATAGCAATCAGCCCCAGCATTTT.

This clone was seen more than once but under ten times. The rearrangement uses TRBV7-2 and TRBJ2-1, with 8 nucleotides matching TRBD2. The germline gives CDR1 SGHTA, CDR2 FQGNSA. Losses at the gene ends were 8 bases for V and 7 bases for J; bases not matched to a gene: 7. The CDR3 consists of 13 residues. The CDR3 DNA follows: TGTGCCAGCCAGCGGGAGTTAGGGAATGAGCAGTTCTTC. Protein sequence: CASQRELGNEQFF.

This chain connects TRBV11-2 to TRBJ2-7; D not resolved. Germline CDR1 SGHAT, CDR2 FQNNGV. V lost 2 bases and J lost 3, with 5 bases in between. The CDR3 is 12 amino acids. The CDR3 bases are TGTGCCAGCAGCTTACCAAACTACGAGCAGTACTTC. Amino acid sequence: CASSLPNYEQYF.

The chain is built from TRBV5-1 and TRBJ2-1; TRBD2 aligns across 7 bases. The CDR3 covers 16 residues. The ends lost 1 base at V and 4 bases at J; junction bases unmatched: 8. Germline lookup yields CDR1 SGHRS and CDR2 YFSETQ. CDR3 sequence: CASSLYHREAYNEQFF. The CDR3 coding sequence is TGCGCCAGCAGCTTGTATCATCGGGAGGCATACAATGAGCAGTTCTTC.

CDR3 protein: CASSRTGPANEKLFF. Written as DNA, the CDR3 is TGTGCCAGCAGCCGGACAGGCCCGGCTAATGAAAAACTGTTTTTT. This sequence joins TRBV9 and TRBJ1-4, with 7 positions matching TRBD1. With 4 bases clipped from V and 3 bases from J, the junction kept 6 bases outside the gene matches. The CDR3 sequence is 15 residues long. Germline loops: CDR1 SGDLS, CDR2 YYNGEE.

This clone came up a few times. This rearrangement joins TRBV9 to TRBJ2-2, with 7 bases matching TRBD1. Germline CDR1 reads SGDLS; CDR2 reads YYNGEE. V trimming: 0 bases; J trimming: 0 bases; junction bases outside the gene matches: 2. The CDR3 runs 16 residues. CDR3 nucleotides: TGTGCCAGCAGCGTAGGGACAGGTACGAACACCGGGGAGCTGTTTTTT. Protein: CASSVGTGTNTGELFF.

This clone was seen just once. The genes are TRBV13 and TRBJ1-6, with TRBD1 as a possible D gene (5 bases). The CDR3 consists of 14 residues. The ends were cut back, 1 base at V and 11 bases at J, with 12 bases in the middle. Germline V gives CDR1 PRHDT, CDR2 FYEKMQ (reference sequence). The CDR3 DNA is TGTGCCAGCAGCTTAGTTCGGGGGGTGCCACCCCTCCACTTT. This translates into CASSLVRGVPPLHF.

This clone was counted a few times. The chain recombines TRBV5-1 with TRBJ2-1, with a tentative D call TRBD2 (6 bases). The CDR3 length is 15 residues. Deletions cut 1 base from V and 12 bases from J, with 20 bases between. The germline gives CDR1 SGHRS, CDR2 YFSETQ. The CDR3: CASSLSGTGVGAQFF. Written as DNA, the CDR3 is TGCGCCAGCAGCTTGAGTGGTACGGGGGTGGGTGCGCAGTTCTTC.

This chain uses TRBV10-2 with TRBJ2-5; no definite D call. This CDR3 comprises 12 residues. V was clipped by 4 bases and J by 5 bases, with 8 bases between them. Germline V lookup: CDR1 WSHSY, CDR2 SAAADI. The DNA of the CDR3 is TGCGCCAGCAGTGTGCAACGGGAGACCCAGTACTTC. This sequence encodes CASSVQRETQYF.

The CDR3: CASSLYAGPNSPLHF. The CDR3 DNA sequence: TGTGCCAGCAGTTTATATGCAGGGCCTAATTCACCCCTCCACTTT. V usage is TRBV27 and J usage is TRBJ1-6, with D perhaps matching TRBD1 (5 bases). The germline gives CDR1 MNHEY, CDR2 SMNVEV (reference sequence). This CDR3 region has 15 residues. Trimming shortened V by 1 base and J by 6 bases, and 10 bases separated the two germline ends.

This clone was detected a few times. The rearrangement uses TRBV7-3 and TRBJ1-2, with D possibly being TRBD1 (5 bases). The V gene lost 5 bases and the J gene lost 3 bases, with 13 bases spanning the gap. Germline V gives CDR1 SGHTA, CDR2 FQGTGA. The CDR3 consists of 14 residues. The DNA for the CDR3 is TGTGCCAGCAGCGTCCAGGGAACGGACTATGGCTACACCTTC. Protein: CASSVQGTDYGYTF.

CDR3 sequence (DNA): TGTGCCAGCTCCTCGGGAGGGGGGCACTACAATGAGCAGTTCTTC. The encoded protein is CASSSGGGHYNEQFF. This chain uses TRBV6-5 with TRBJ2-1, with 8 bases that match TRBD2. CDR3 length equals 15 residues. V lost 8 bases and J lost 3; bases outside the gene matches: 9. In germline, CDR1 is MNHEY, CDR2 SVGAGI.

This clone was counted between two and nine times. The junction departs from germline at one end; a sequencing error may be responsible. The CDR3 bases are TGTGCCAGCCGTGAGGGAAATGAAGGGGGCTATGGCTACACCTTC. As protein: CASREGNEGGYGYTF. This chain connects TRBV2 to TRBJ1-2; a weak D match, TRBD1 (6 bases). The CDR3 length is 15 residues. Germline V gives CDR1 SNHLY, CDR2 FYNNEI. Variable domain in full (rest from reference TRBV2 and TRBJ1-2): EPEVTQTPSHQVTQMGQEVILRCVPISNHLYFYWYRQILGQKVEFLVSFYNNEISEKSEIFDDQFSVERPDGSNFTLKIRSTKLEDSAMYFCASREGNEGGYGYTFGSGTRLTVV.

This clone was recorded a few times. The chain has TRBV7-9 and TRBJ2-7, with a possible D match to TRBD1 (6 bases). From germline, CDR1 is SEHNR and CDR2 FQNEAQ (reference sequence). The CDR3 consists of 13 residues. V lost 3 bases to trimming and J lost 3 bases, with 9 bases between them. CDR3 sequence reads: CASSFSQGYEQYF. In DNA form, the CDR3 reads TGTGCCAGCAGCTTTTCACAGGGCTACGAGCAGTACTTC.

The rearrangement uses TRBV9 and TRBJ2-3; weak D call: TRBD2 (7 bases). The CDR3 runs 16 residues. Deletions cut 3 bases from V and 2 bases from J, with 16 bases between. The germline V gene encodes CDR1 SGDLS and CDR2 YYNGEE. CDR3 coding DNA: TGTGCCAGCAGCGCCAAGCCGCGGGGGCCCACAGATACGCAGTATTTT. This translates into CASSAKPRGPTDTQYF.

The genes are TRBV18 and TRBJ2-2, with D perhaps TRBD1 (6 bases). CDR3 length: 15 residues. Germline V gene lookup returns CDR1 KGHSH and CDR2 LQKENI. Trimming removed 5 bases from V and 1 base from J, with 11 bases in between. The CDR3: CASSVDRGNTGELFF. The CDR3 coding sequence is TGTGCCAGCTCAGTGGACAGAGGGAACACCGGGGAGCTGTTTTTT.

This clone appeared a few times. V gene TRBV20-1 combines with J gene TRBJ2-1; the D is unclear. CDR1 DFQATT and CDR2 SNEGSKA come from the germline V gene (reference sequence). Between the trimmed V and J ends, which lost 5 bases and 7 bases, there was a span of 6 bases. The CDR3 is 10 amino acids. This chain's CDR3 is CSALENEQFF. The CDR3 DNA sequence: TGCAGTGCTCTGGAGAATGAGCAGTTCTTC.